Following are 21 T cell receptor beta chains from one sample sequenced in a study of CD8+CD57+ T cells in acquired aplastic anemia. Previously, flow cytometry had revealed CD8+CD57+ cell expansion in the patients chosen for sequencing. The template used for profiling TCR beta VDJ and CDR3 was genomic DNA. One entry per CDR3 protein results from TCRdb running MiXCR on the reads. The table includes approximately 180,000 distinct CDR3 sequences, nearly 65% detected once. The sample taken for sequencing was sorted CD4+, CD8+, or CD8+CD57+ T cells (not recorded which) from PBMCs. Receptors originate from a human donor with aplastic anemia.

There are a few counts of this clonotype. The gene calls are TRBV7-8 and TRBJ1-1; D gene unclear. Looked up from germline, CDR1 is SGHVS and CDR2 is FQNEAQ. This CDR3 contains 12 residues. The V and J ends lost 6 bases and 4 bases respectively, with 9 bases between them. CDR3 residues: CASSLRITEAFF. The CDR3 bases are TGTGCCAGCAGTTTACGGATCACTGAAGCTTTCTTT.

The chain recombines TRBV2 with TRBJ2-5; possible D gene TRBD2, 6 bases. CDR3 length: 15 amino acids. The germline V gene has CDR1 SNHLY and CDR2 FYNNEI. V lost 4 bases, J lost 2 bases, and 14 bases lay in between. For the CDR3, the DNA is TGTGCCAGCAGTGTGTCCGGGGGAGTTCAAGAGACCCAGTACTTC. Protein: CASSVSGGVQETQYF. The whole variable domain, remainder taken from reference TRBV2 and TRBJ2-5, is EPEVTQTPSHQVTQMGQEVILRCVPISNHLYFYWYRQILGQKVEFLVSFYNNEISEKSEIFDDQFSVERPDGSNFTLKIRSTKLEDSAMYFCASSVSGGVQETQYFGPGTRLLVL.

CDR3 protein: CASSLPGRYEQYF. The CDR3 DNA follows: TGTGCCAGCAGCTTACCAGGGAGGTACGAGCAGTACTTC. The chain joins TRBV7-9 to TRBJ2-7; weak D call: TRBD2 (6 bases). Per germline, CDR1 SEHNR and CDR2 FQNEAQ (reference sequence). The CDR3 extends over 13 amino acids. Trimming stripped 2 bases from V and 4 bases from J, with 9 bases between.

In its sample, this clonotype was seen many times. V usage is TRBV4-1 and J usage is TRBJ1-5, with D unclear. Germline lookup yields CDR1 MGHRA and CDR2 YSYEKL. CDR3 length: 14 residues. Trimming removed 0 bases at V and 6 bases at J, with 9 bases between. CDR3 sequence (DNA): TGCGCCAGCAGCCAAGAAAAGATTAGTCAGCCCCAGCATTTT. As protein: CASSQEKISQPQHF.

The chain joins TRBV20-1 to TRBJ2-1; 7 nucleotides agree with TRBD2. Trimming cost V 3 bases and J 0 bases; bases outside gene matches: 2. Germline CDR1 and CDR2: DFQATT and SNEGSKA (reference sequence). CDR3 length: 14 amino acids. CDR3 protein: CSASGRSSYNEQFF. CDR3 in DNA: TGCAGTGCTAGCGGGAGGAGCTCCTACAATGAGCAGTTCTTC.

This chain uses TRBV5-1 with TRBJ2-2, with a tentative D call TRBD1 (6 bases). Trimming took off 4 bases at V and 3 bases at J, with 10 bases between the two ends. There are 14 residues in the CDR3. Germline V gene sequence: CDR1 SGHRS, CDR2 YFSETQ. The CDR3 DNA reads TGCGCCAGCAGCGTGCAGGGGTACACCGGGGAGCTGTTTTTT. This encodes CASSVQGYTGELFF.

The chain combines TRBV5-1 with TRBJ1-1; D gene ambiguous. The CDR3 extends over 13 amino acids. Trimming shortened V by 0 bases and J by 5 bases, and 8 bases separated the two germline ends. Germline V gene sequence: CDR1 SGHRS, CDR2 YFSETQ. CDR3 nucleotides: TGCGCCAGCAGCTTGGAAGATGGGACTGAAGCTTTCTTT. Translating gives CASSLEDGTEAFF.

This chain connects TRBV25-1 to TRBJ2-7, with D uncertain. Germline lookup yields CDR1 MGHDK and CDR2 SYGVNS. This CDR3 has 14 residues. Trimming removed 2 bases at V and 6 bases at J, with 14 bases between. The CDR3 is CASSEDLKAGEQYF. DNA of the CDR3: TGTGCCAGCAGTGAAGATCTTAAGGCAGGCGAGCAGTACTTC.

The count of this clonotype is one. The chain uses TRBV9 and TRBJ1-1, with unresolved D. The CDR3 loop spans 12 amino acids. Germline CDR1 SGDLS, CDR2 YYNGEE. Trimming removed 4 bases from V and 3 bases from J, with 7 bases in between. The CDR3 reads CASSPEDTEAFF. CDR3 nucleotides: TGTGCCAGCAGCCCTGAAGACACTGAAGCTTTCTTT.

As for this clonotype: One end of the junction fails to match germline, which may point to a read error. V is TRBV7-9 and J is TRBJ1-6; D is perhaps TRBD1 (6 bases). Germline CDR1 SEHNR, CDR2 FQNEAQ (reference sequence). The length of the CDR3 is 14 residues. In DNA, the CDR3 is TGTGCCAGCAGTCCCACGGACAGCGGTTCACCCCCCCACTTT. Protein sequence: CASSPTDSGSPPHF. The complete variable domain, with remaining parts taken from reference TRBV7-9 and TRBJ1-6, reads DTGVSQNPRHKITKRGQNVTFRCDPISEHNRLYWYRQTLGQGPEFLTYFQNEAQLEKSRLLSDRFSAERPKGSFSTLEIQRTEQGDSAMYLCASSPTDSGSPPHFGNGTRLTVT.

Turning to this clonotype: At one end the junction does not follow the germline gene, possibly because of a read error. The gene calls are TRBV7-9 and TRBJ1-2; D might be TRBD1 (5 bases). There are 15 residues in the CDR3. Germline CDR1 is SEHNR and CDR2 is FQNEAQ (reference sequence). CDR3 coding DNA: TGCGCCAGCAGCCAACACCGGGCAGGGTTGACTGGCTACACCTTC. Its protein product is CASSQHRAGLTGYTF.

The chain carries TRBV24-1 and TRBJ2-5; no clear D. The CDR3 has 14 residues. V lost 3 bases to trimming and J lost 1 base, with 8 bases between them. Germline-derived CDR1 and CDR2 are KGHDR and SFDVKD. For the CDR3, the DNA is TGTGCCACCAGTGATCCTAGGTGCCAAGAGACCCAGTACTTC. Protein: CATSDPRCQETQYF.

This clonotype was recorded a few times. The chain carries TRBV20-1 and TRBJ2-3, with D uncertain. Trimming shortened V by 1 base and J by 2 bases, and 7 bases separated the two germline ends. The germline gives CDR1 DFQATT, CDR2 SNEGSKA (reference sequence). This CDR3 has 13 residues. This chain's CDR3 is CSARARFTDTQYF. DNA of the CDR3: TGCAGTGCTAGAGCCAGGTTCACAGATACGCAGTATTTT.

V usage is TRBV19 and J usage is TRBJ1-5; 7 bases map to TRBD1. Looked up from germline, CDR1 is LNHDA and CDR2 is SQIVND (reference sequence). V lost 4 bases and J lost 4; bases outside the gene matches: 7. The CDR3 is 15 amino acids. For the CDR3, the DNA is TGTGCCAGTAGTAGGGGACAGTACTTTAATCAGCCCCAGCATTTT. Amino acids: CASSRGQYFNQPQHF.

The J gene is TRBJ1-6, the V gene TRBV2; no clear D. V was cut by 2 bases and J by 4 bases, with 6 bases left in between. Germline assignment: CDR1 SNHLY and CDR2 FYNNEI. The length of the CDR3 is 14 residues. The chain's CDR3 is CASSENLYNSPLHF. CDR3 coding DNA: TGTGCCAGCAGTGAAAACCTATATAATTCACCCCTCCACTTT.

The J gene is TRBJ2-7, the V gene TRBV7-8; TRBD2 is a possible D gene (6 bases). V lost 1 base and J 5 bases, leaving 9 bases between the germline ends. This CDR3 is built from 13 residues. Germline-derived CDR1 and CDR2 are SGHVS and FQNEAQ. The CDR3 loop is CASSLGSGDEQYF. Written as DNA, the CDR3 is TGTGCCAGCAGCTTAGGTAGCGGAGACGAGCAGTACTTC. The variable domain in full, completed from reference TRBV7-8 and TRBJ2-7, reads GAGVSQSPRYKVAKRGQDVALRCDPISGHVSLFWYQQALGQGPEFLTYFQNEAQLDKSGLPSDRFFAERPEGSVSTLKIQRTQQEDSAVYLCASSLGSGDEQYFGPGTRLTVT.

This clonotype was detected many times. V is TRBV29-1 and J is TRBJ2-7; D perhaps matches TRBD1 (6 bases). The CDR3 has 15 amino acids. With 6 bases removed from V and 2 bases from J, the gap between germline ends came to 20 bases. Germline V gene lookup returns CDR1 SQVTM and CDR2 ANQGSEA. Here the CDR3 reads CSVPKGDPPAYEQYF. The DNA for the CDR3 is TGCAGCGTCCCAAAGGGGGACCCTCCCGCCTACGAGCAGTACTTC.

The chain is built from TRBV5-4 and TRBJ2-1; D remains unclear. Germline V gives CDR1 SGHNT, CDR2 YYREEE (reference sequence). V was clipped by 0 bases and J by 8 bases, with 6 bases between them. The CDR3 totals 12 residues. Written as DNA, the CDR3 is TGTGCCAGCAGCTTGGTGCCTCATGAGCAGTTCTTC. Translation gives CASSLVPHEQFF.

The table lists this clonotype with many counts. This chain's CDR3 is CAWSVEGNTIYF. CDR3 bases: TGTGCCTGGAGTGTGGAGGGAAACACCATATATTTT. V and J are TRBV30 and TRBJ1-3; the D is unclear. V was clipped by 0 bases and J by 4 bases, with 4 bases between them. CDR3 length equals 12 residues. Germline CDR1 is GTSNPN and CDR2 is SVGIG (reference sequence).

Only one count was recorded for this clonotype. This chain joins TRBV5-1 and TRBJ2-1; 9 bases map to TRBD1. Germline-derived CDR1 and CDR2 are SGHRS and YFSETQ. With 0 bases clipped from V and 2 bases from J, the junction kept 3 bases outside the gene matches. CDR3 length: 16 residues. For the CDR3, the DNA is TGCGCCAGCAGCTTGGGGACAGGGGTGGCCTACAATGAGCAGTTCTTC. Translating it yields CASSLGTGVAYNEQFF.

The rearrangement links TRBV13 to TRBJ2-3; 11 positions agree with TRBD1. Germline V lookup: CDR1 PRHDT, CDR2 FYEKMQ (reference sequence). This CDR3 is built from 14 residues. The ends lost 3 bases at V and 5 bases at J; junction bases unmatched: 1. Here the CDR3 DNA reads TGTGCCAGCAGCTTCGGGACAGGGGGAGATACGCAGTATTTT. It translates to CASSFGTGGDTQYF.